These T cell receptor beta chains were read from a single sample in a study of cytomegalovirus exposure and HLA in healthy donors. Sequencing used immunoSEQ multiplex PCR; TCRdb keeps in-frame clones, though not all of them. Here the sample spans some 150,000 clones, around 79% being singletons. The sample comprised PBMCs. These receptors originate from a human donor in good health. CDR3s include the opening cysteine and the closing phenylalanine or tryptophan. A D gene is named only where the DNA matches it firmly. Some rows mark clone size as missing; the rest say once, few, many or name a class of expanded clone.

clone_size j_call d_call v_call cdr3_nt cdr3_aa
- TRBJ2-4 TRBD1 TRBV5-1 TGCGCCAGCAGCTTAGAGGGGACAGGAGCCAAAAACATTCAGTACTTC CASSLEGTGAKNIQYF
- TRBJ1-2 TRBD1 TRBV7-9 TGTGCCAGCAGCTTAGTAGGGACAGGGGATAACACCTATGGCTACACCTTC CASSLVGTGDNTYGYTF
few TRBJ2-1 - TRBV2 TGTGCCAGCAGTGAAGCGCTTCTATCTCTTCCGACTCCCGAGTCCAATGAGCAGTTCTTC CASSEALLSLPTPESNEQFF
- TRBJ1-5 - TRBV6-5 TGTGCCAGCAGCTCGACTTATAGCAATCAGCCCCAGCATTTT CASSSTYSNQPQHF
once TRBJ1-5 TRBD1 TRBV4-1 TGCGCCAGCAGCCTAACTTTAGGGACAGGGGGGAATCAGCCCCAGCATTTT CASSLTLGTGGNQPQHF
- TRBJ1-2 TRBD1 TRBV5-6 TGTGCCAGCAGGGACAGGGACGAGTTGATCTATGGCTACACCTTC CASRDRDELIYGYTF
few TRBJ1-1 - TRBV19 TGTGCCAGCAGCACAGGACACGGCAACACTGAAGCTTTCTTT CASSTGHGNTEAFF
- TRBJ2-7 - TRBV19 TGTGCCAGTAGTATGGATAGGGGTGGGGAGCAGTACTTC CASSMDRGGEQYF
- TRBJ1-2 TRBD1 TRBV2 TGTGCCAGCAGGTCGGGACAGGGGTTTAACTATGGCTACACCTTC CASRSGQGFNYGYTF
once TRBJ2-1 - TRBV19 TGTGCCAGTAGTATGGGGGGGGACTACCGCGCAAGGGGGTTTGGTGAGCAGTTCTTC CASSMGGDYRARGFGEQFF
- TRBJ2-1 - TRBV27 TGTGCCAGCAGTTTATCTTCAGGGAGGGAGCAGTTCTTC CASSLSSGREQFF
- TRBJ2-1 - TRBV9 TGTGCCAGCAGCGTAGGCACTAGCCATTTCTACAATGAGCAGTTCTTC CASSVGTSHFYNEQFF
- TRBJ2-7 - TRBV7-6 TGTGCCAGCAGCTTAGTAAGCGGCGAGCAGTACTTC CASSLVSGEQYF